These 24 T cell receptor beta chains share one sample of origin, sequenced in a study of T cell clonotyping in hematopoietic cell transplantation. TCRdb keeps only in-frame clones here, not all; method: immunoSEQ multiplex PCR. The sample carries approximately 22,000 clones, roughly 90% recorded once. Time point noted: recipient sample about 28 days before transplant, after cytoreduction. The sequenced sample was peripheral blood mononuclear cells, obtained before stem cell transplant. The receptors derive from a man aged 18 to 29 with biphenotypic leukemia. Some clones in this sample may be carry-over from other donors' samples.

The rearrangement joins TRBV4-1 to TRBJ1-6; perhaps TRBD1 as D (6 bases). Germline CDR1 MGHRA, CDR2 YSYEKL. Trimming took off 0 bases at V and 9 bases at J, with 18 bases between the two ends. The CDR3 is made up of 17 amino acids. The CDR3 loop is CASSQDGGGRGGSPLHF. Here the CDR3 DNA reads TGCGCCAGCAGCCAAGATGGGGGGGGCAGGGGCGGTTCACCCCTCCACTTT.

CDR3 DNA sequence: TGTGCCAGCAGGTCGGTCACCTACGAGCAGTACTTC. It codes for CASRSVTYEQYF. The chain has TRBV27 and TRBJ2-7; D uncertain. This CDR3 has 12 amino acids. Germline CDR1 and CDR2: MNHEY and SMNVEV (reference sequence). The V gene lost 6 bases and the J gene lost 2 bases, with 8 bases spanning the gap.

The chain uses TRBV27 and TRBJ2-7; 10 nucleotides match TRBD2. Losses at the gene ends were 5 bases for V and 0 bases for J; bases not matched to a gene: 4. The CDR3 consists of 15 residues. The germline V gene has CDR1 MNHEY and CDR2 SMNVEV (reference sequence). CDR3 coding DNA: TGTGCCAGCAGTACGTCTAGCGGGAGCTCCTACGAGCAGTACTTC. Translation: CASSTSSGSSYEQYF.

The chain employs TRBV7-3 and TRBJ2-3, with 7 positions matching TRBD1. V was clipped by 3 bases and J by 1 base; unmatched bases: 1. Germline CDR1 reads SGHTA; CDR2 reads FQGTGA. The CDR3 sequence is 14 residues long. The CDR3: CASSLGTGTDTQYF. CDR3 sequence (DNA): TGTGCCAGCAGCTTGGGGACAGGCACAGATACGCAGTATTTT.

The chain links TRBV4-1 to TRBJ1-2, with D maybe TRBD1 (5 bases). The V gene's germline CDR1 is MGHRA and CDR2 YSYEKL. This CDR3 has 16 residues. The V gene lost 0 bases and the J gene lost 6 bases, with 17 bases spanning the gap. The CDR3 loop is CASSQDPGRERNGYTF. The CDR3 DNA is TGCGCCAGCAGCCAAGATCCCGGCAGGGAGCGGAATGGCTACACCTTC.

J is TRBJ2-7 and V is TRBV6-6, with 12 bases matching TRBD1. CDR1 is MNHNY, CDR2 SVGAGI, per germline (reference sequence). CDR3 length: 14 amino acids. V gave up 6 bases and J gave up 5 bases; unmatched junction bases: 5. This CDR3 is CASSIRDRGHEQYF. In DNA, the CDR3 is TGTGCCAGCAGCATCCGGGACAGGGGGCACGAGCAGTACTTC.

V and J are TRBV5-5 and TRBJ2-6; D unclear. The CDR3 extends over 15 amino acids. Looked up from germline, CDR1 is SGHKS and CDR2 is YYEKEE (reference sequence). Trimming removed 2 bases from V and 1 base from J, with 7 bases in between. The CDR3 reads CASSFYISGANVLTF. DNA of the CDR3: TGTGCCAGCAGCTTTTACATATCTGGGGCCAACGTCCTGACTTTC.

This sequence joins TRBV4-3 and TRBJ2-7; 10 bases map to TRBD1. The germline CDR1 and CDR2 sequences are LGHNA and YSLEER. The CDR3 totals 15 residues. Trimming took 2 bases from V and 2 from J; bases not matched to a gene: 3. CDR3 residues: CASSQHGTGAYEQYF. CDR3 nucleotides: TGCGCCAGCAGCCAACACGGGACAGGGGCCTACGAGCAGTACTTC.

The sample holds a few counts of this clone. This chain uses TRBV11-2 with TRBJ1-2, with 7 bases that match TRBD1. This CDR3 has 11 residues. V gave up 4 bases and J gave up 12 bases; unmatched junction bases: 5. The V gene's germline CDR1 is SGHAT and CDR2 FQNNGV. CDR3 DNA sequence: TGTGCCAGCAGCTCAGGGGGGGCTAACACCTTC. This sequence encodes CASSSGGANTF.

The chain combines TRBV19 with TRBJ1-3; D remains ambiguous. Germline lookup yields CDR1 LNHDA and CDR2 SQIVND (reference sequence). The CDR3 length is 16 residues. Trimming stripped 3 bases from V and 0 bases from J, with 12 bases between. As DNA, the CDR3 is TGTGCCAGTAGTATGGGTCGGGGTTTCTCTGGAAACACCATATATTTT. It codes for CASSMGRGFSGNTIYF.

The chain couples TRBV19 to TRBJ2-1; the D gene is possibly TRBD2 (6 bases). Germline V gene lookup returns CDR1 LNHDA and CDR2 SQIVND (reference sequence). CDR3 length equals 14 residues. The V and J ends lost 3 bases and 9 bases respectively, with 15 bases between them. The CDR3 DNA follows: TGTGCCAGTAGTATGAATCTAGCGATGGGTGAGCAGTTCTTC. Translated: CASSMNLAMGEQFF. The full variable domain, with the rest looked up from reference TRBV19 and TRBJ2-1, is DGGITQSPKYLFRKEGQNVTLSCEQNLNHDAMYWYRQDPGQGLRLIYYSQIVNDFQKGDIAEGYSVSREKKESFPLTVTSAQKNPTAFYLCASSMNLAMGEQFFGPGTRLTVL.

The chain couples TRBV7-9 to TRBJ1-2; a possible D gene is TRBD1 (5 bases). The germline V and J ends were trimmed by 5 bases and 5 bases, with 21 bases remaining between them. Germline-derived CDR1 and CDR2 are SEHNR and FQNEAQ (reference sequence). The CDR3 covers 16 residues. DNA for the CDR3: TGTGCCAGCAGCGGTGCCGGTTTTTCCCAGGGTTATGGCTACACCTTC. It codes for CASSGAGFSQGYGYTF.

The CDR3 reads CASSQDVGAGETQYF. The DNA for the CDR3 is TGTGCCAGCAGCCAAGATGTAGGGGCAGGAGAGACCCAGTACTTC. The rearrangement uses TRBV14 and TRBJ2-5, with D possibly TRBD1 on 5 matching bases. Germline assignment: CDR1 SGHDN and CDR2 FVKESK. V lost 0 bases and J 4 bases, leaving 12 bases between the germline ends. CDR3 length: 15 amino acids.

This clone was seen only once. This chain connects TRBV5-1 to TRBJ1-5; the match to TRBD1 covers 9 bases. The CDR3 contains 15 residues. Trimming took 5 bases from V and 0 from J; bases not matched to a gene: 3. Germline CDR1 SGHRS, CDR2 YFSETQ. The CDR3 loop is CASSRTGDSNQPQHF. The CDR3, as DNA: TGCGCCAGCAGTCGGACAGGGGATAGCAATCAGCCCCAGCATTTT.

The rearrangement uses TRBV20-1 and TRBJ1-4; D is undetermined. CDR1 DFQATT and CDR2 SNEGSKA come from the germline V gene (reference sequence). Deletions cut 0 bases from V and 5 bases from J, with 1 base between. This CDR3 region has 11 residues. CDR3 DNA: TGCAGTGCTAGAGAGAATGAAAAACTGTTTTTT. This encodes CSARENEKLFF.

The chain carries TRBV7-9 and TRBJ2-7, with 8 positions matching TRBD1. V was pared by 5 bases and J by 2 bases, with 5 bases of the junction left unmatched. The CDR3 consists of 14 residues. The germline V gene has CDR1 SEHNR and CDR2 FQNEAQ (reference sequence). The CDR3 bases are TGTGCCAGCAGCGGATTACAGGGGGCCTACGAGCAGTACTTC. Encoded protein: CASSGLQGAYEQYF.

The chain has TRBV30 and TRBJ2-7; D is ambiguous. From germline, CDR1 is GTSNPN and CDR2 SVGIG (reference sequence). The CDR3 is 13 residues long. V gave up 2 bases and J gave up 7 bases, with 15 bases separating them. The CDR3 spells CAWSRSRMGEQYF. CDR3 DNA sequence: TGTGCCTGGAGTCGATCCCGGATGGGGGAGCAGTACTTC.

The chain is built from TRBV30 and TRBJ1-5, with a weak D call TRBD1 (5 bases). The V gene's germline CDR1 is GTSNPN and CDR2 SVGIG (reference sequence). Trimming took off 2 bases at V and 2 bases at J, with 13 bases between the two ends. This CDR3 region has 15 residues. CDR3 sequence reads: CAWSQGGWGNQPQHF. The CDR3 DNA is TGTGCCTGGAGTCAGGGAGGATGGGGCAATCAGCCCCAGCATTTT. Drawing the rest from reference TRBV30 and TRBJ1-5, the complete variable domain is SQTIHQWPATLVQPVGSPLSLECTVEGTSNPNLYWYRQAAGRGLQLLFYSVGIGQISSEVPQNLSASRPQDRQFILSSKKLLLSDSGFYLCAWSQGGWGNQPQHFGDGTRLSIL.

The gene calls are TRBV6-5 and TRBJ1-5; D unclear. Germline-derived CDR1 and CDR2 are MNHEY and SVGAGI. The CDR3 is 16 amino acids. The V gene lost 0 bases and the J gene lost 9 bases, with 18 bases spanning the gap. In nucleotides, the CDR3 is TGTGCCAGCAGTTACTCTGTTCCCATCCCCCCCGTGCCCCAGCATTTT. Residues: CASSYSVPIPPVPQHF.

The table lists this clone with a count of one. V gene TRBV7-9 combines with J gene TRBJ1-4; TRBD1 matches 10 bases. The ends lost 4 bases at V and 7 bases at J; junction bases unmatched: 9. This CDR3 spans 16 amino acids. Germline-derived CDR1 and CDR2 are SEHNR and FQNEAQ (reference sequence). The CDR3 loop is CASSYSDRGLREKLFF. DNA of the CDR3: TGTGCCAGCAGCTACTCTGACAGGGGGCTTCGTGAAAAACTGTTTTTT.

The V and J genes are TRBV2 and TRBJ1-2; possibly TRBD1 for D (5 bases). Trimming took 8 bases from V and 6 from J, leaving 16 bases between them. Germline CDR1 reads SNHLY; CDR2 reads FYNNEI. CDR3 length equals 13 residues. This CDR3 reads CASRSQGVDGYTF. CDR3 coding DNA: TGTGCCAGCCGGAGTCAGGGAGTTGATGGCTACACCTTC.

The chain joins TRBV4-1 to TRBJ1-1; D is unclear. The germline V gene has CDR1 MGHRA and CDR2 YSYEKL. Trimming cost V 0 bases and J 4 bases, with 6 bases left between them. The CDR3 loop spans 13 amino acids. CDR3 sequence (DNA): TGCGCCAGCAGCCAAGATTGGGGCACTGAAGCTTTCTTT. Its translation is CASSQDWGTEAFF.

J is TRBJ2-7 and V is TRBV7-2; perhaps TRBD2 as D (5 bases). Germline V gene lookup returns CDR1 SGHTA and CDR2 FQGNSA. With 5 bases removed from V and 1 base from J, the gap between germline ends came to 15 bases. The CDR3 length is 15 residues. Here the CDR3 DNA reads TGTGCCAGCAGCAGAGACGGGGTTGAGTCCTACGAGCAGTACTTC. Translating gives CASSRDGVESYEQYF.

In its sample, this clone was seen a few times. The CDR3 coding sequence is TGTGCCTGGGAGACGGTAGCCCTCTTTCGCTCTGGGGCCAACGTCCTGACTTTC. Translated, it gives CAWETVALFRSGANVLTF. The chain recombines TRBV30 with TRBJ2-6, with unresolved D. The V gene's germline CDR1 is GTSNPN and CDR2 SVGIG (reference sequence). Trimming removed 5 bases at V and 0 bases at J, with 20 bases between. This CDR3 spans 18 amino acids.